This T cell receptor (beta chain) was identified during a study of PD-1 blockade in classical Hodgkin lymphoma. TCRdb keeps only in-frame clones here, not all; method: immunoSEQ multiplex PCR. The sample lists around 53,000 clones, roughly 80% occurring once. The CDR3 runs to 15 residues. Germline assignment: CDR1 SGHDN and CDR2 FVKESK. The V gene lost 0 bases and the J gene lost 4 bases, with 10 bases spanning the gap. Time point specified: cycle 4 day 1 (C4D1), after less than 7 weeks of nivolumab. Each of the patients experienced relapse following autologous stem cell transplantation, and their brentuximab vedotin exposure differed.

The receptor's source is a human donor with classical Hodgkin lymphoma. This specimen consisted of peripheral blood mononuclear cells (PBMCs), obtained before the fourth cycle of nivolumab. This chain connects TRBV14 to TRBJ2-1; D is ambiguous. The CDR3 region is CASSQDPEFYNEQFF. For the CDR3, the DNA is TGTGCCAGCAGCCAAGATCCCGAATTTTACAATGAGCAGTTCTTC.